This T cell receptor beta chain was identified during a study of Ad26.COV2.S vaccination and SARS-CoV-2 variants. Turning to this clone: Its antigen remains unidentified.

The V gene end was trimmed by 8 bases and the J gene end by 1 base; junction bases not matched to a gene: 5. The CDR3 consists of 17 residues. Germline values: CDR1 ENHRY, CDR2 SYGVKD. Only in-frame clones appear in the TCRdb table, and some are missing; sequencing was by immunoSEQ multiplex PCR. The table has just over 350,000 clones, 92% seen once; the top ten hold under 4%. Study outcomes and limitations: The analyses of TCR breadth and depth may have understated the size of total T cell responses. Placebo recipients and vaccine recipients were similar in non-spike TCR breadth.

The chain is built from TRBV10-3 and TRBJ2-1; 16 bases are shared with TRBD2. The sample was peripheral blood, taken after recovery from COVID-19. The origin of this receptor is a human donor who had recovered from COVID-19. The CDR3 DNA reads TGTGCCATCTCCCGGGGACTAGCGGGGGGGTCCTACAATGAGCAGTTCTTC. Translating gives CAISRGLAGGSYNEQFF.